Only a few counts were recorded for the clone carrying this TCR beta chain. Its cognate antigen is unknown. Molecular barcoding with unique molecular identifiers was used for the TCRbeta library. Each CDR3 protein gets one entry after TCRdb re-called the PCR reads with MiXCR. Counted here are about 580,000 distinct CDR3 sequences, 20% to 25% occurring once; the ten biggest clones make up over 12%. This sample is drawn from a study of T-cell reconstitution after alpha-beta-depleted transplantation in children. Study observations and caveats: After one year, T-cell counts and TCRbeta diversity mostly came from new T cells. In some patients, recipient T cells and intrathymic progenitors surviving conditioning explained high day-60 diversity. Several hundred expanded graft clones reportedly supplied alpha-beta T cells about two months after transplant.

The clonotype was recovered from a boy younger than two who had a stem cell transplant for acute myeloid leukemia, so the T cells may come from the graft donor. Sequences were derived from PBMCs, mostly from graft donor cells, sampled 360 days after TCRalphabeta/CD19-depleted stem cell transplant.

The CDR3 nucleotides are TGCAGCGATCGGACAGGGGTCAGTTCGTGGGGCTACACCTTC. Protein sequence: CSDRTGVSSWGYTF. The V gene is TRBV29-1, the J gene TRBJ1-2, with TRBD1 matching over 9 bases. V trimming: 7 bases; J trimming: 8 bases; junction bases outside the gene matches: 14. Germline V gene lookup returns CDR1 SQVTM and CDR2 ANQGSEA. CDR3 size: 14 residues.